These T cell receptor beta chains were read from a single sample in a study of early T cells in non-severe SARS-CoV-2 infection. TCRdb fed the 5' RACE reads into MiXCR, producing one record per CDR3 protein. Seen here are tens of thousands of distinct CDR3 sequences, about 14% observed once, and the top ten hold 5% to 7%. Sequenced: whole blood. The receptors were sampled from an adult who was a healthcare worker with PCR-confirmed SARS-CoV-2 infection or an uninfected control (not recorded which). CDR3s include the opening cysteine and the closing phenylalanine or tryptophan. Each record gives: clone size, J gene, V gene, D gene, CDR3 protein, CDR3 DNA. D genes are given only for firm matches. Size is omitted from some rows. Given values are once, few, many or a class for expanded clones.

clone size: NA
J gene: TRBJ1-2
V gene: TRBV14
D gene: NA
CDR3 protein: CASSQDMNYGYTF
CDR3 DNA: TGTGCCAGCAGCCAAGATATGAATTATGGCTACACCTTC

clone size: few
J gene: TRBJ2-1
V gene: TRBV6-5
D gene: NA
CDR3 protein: CASSLARSYNEQFF
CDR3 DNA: TGTGCCAGCAGTTTAGCCCGGTCCTACAATGAGCAGTTCTTC

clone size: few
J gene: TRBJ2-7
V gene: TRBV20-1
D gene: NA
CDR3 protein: CSARGPPRGDEQYF
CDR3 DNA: TGCAGTGCTAGGGGGCCCCCCCGCGGGGACGAGCAGTACTTC

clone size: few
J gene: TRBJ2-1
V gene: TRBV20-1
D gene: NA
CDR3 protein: CSAKVGGLNEQFF
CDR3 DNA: TGCAGTGCCAAAGTCGGGGGTTTGAATGAGCAGTTCTTC

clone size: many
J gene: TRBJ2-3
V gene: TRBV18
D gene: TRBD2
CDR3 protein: CASSRTSGGLTSTDTQYF
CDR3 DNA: TGTGCCAGCTCGCGGACTAGCGGGGGGCTCACTAGCACAGATACGCAGTATTTT

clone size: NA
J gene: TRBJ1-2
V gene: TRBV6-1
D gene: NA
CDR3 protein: CASDSSPGYGYTF
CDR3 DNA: TGTGCCAGCGATTCGTCCCCCGGCTATGGCTACACCTTC

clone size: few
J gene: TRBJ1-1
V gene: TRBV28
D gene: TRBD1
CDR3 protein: CASSLPGQGLITEAFF
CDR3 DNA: TGTGCCAGCAGTCTACCGGGACAGGGGTTGATCACTGAAGCTTTCTTT

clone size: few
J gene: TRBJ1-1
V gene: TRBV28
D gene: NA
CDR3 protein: CASSFRGGRAFF
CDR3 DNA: TGTGCCAGCAGTTTTCGCGGGGGTCGCGCTTTCTTT

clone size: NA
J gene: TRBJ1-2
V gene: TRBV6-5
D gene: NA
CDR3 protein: CASRMGPGPYGYTF
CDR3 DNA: TGTGCCAGCAGGATGGGGCCAGGGCCCTATGGCTACACCTTC

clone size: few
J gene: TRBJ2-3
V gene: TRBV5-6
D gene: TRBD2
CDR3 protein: CASSRRLAGRPRGGPDTQYF
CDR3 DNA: TGTGCCAGCAGCCGGAGACTAGCGGGGCGTCCGCGGGGGGGCCCAGATACGCAGTATTTT

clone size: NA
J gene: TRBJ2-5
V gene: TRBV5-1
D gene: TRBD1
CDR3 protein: CASSIGTAEETQYF
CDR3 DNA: TGCGCCAGCAGCATAGGGACAGCAGAAGAGACCCAGTACTTC

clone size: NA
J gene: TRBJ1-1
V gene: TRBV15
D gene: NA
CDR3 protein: CATSRDPGVNTEAFF
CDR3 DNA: TGTGCCACCAGCAGAGATCCAGGGGTAAACACTGAAGCTTTCTTT

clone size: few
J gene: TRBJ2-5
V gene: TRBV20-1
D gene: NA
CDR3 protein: CSARVPQQETQYF
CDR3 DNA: TGCAGTGCTAGAGTACCTCAACAAGAGACCCAGTACTTC

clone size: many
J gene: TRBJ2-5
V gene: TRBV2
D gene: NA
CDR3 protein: CASSEVAGETQYF
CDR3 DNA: TGTGCCAGCAGTGAAGTTGCCGGAGAGACCCAGTACTTC

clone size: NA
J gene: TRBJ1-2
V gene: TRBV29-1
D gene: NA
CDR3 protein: CSVAQTGGYTF
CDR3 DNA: TGCAGCGTTGCTCAAACTGGGGGCTACACCTTC

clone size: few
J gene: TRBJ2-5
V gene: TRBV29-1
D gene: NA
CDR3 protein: CSGYKETQYF
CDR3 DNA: TGCAGCGGTTACAAAGAGACCCAGTACTTC

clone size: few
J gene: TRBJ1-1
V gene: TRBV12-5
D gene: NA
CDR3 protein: CASGQGGGTEAFF
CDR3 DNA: TGTGCTAGTGGTCAGGGTGGTGGCACTGAAGCTTTCTTT

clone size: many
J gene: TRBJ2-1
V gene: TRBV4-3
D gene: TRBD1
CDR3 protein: CASSHRQGDYNEQFF
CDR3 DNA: TGCGCCAGCAGCCATCGACAGGGCGACTACAATGAGCAGTTCTTC

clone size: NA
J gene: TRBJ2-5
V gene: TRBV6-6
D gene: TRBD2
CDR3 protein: CASGLAGPSAQYF
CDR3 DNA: TGTGCCAGCGGACTAGCGGGGCCGTCAGCCCAGTACTTC

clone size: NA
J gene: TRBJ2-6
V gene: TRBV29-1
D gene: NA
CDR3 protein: CSVADYSGANVLTF
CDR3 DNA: TGCAGCGTCGCCGATTACTCTGGGGCCAACGTCCTGACTTTC

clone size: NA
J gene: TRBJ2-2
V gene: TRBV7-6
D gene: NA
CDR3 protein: CASSTQTGGELFF
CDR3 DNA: TGTGCCAGCAGCACCCAGACAGGCGGGGAGCTGTTTTTT

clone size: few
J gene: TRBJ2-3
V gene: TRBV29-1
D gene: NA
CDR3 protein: CSVTRDTQYF
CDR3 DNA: TGCAGCGTTACGAGGGATACGCAGTATTTT

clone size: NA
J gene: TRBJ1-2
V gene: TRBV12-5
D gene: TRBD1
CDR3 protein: CASGPGTGAGYTF
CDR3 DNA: TGTGCTAGTGGTCCGGGGACAGGGGCCGGCTACACCTTC

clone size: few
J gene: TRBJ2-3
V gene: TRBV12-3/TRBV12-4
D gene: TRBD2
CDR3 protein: CASSPLAGGTTDTQYF
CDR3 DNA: TGTGCCAGCTCCCCCCTTGCGGGGGGGACCACAGATACGCAGTATTTT

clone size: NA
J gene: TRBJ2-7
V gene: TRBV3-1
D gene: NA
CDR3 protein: CASSTWEYEQYF
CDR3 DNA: TGTGCCAGCAGCACCTGGGAGTACGAGCAGTACTTC

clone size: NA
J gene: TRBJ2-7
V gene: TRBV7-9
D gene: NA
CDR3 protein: CASSLDLLLYEQYF
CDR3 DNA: TGTGCCAGCAGCTTGGACCTACTCCTTTACGAGCAGTACTTC

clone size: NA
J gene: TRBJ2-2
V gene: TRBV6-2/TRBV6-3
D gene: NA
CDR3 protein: CASSYLTGGTGELFF
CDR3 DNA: TGTGCCAGCAGTTACTTGACCGGAGGAACCGGGGAGCTGTTTTTT

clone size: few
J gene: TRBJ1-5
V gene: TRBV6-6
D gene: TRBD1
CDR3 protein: CASSEQGAPNQPQHF
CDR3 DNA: TGTGCCAGCAGCGAACAGGGGGCCCCCAATCAGCCCCAGCATTTT

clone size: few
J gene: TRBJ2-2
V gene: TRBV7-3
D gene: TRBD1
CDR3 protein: CASSTDRVGNTGELFF
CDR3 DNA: TGTGCCAGCAGTACTGACAGGGTCGGGAACACCGGGGAGCTGTTTTTT

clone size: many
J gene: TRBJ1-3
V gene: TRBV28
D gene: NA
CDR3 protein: CASSFSGPNSGNTIYF
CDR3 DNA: TGTGCCAGCAGTTTTTCTGGACCAAACTCTGGAAACACCATATATTTT

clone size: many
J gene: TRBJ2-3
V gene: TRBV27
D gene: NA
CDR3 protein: CASRRGFSGTDTQYF
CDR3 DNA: TGTGCCAGCAGGCGAGGATTTAGCGGCACAGATACGCAGTATTTT

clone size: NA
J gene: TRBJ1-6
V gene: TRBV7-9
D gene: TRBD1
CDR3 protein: CASSPRQGWSPLHF
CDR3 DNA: TGTGCCAGCAGCCCTCGACAGGGGTGGTCACCCCTCCACTTT

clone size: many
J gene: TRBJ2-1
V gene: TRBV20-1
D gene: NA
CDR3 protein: CSARGGGQDYNEQFF
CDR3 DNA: TGCAGTGCTAGAGGCGGGGGACAGGACTACAATGAGCAGTTCTTC

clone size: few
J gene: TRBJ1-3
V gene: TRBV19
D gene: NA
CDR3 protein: CASSIGRLSGNTIYF
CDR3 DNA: TGTGCCAGTAGTATAGGACGGCTCTCTGGAAACACCATATATTTT

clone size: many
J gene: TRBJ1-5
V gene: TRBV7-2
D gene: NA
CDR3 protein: CASSLHSGNNQPQHF
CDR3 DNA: TGTGCCAGCAGCTTACACTCAGGGAACAATCAGCCCCAGCATTTT

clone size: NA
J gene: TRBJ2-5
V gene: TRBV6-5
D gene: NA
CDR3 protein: CASSYPARETQYF
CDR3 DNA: TGTGCCAGCAGTTACCCAGCCCGAGAGACCCAGTACTTC

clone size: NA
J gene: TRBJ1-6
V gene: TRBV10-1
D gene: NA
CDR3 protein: CASSEPGGTLHF
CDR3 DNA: TGCGCCAGCAGTGAGCCCGGAGGAACCCTCCACTTT

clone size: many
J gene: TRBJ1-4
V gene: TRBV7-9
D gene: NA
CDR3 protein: CASSFGGNEKLFF
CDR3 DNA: TGTGCCAGCAGCTTCGGGGGTAATGAAAAACTGTTTTTT

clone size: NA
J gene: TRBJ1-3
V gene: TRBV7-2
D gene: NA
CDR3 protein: CASSLIRGGGNTIYF
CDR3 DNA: TGTGCCAGCAGCTTAATCCGGGGAGGAGGAAACACCATATATTTT

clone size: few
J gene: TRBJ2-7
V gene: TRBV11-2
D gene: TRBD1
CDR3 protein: CASSPTGQLTYEQYF
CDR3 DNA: TGTGCCAGCAGCCCCACGGGACAGTTAACCTACGAGCAGTACTTC

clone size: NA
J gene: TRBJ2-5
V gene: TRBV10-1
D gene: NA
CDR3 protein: CASGRSQETQYF
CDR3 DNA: TGCGCCAGCGGACGGTCACAAGAGACCCAGTACTTC

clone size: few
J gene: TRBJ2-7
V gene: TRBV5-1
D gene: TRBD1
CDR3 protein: CASRKDRSGVFEQYF
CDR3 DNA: TGCGCCAGCAGGAAGGACAGGTCCGGGGTGTTCGAGCAGTACTTC

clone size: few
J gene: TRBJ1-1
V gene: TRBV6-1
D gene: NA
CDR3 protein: CASSGRAATSEAFF
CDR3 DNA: TGTGCCAGCAGTGGTAGGGCCGCCACCAGTGAAGCTTTCTTT

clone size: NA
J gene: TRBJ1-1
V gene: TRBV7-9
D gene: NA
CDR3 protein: CASSFGGAEAFF
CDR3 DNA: TGTGCCAGCAGCTTCGGCGGGGCTGAAGCTTTCTTT

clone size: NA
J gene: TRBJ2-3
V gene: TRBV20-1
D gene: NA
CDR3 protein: CSASPPGITDTQYF
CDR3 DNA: TGCAGTGCTAGTCCCCCCGGGATAACAGATACGCAGTATTTT

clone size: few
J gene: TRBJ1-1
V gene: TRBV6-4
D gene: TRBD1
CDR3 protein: CASSEVGQGRTEAFF
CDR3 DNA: TGTGCCAGCAGTGAAGTCGGACAGGGAAGGACTGAAGCTTTCTTT

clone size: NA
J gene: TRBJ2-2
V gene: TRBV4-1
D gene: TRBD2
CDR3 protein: CASSQSSGGAANTGELFF
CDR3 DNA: TGCGCCAGCAGCCAGTCTAGCGGGGGGGCCGCGAACACCGGGGAGCTGTTTTTT

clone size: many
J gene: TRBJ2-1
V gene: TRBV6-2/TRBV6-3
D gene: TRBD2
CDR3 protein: CASPPLAGAMNEQFF
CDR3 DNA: TGTGCCAGTCCACCCCTAGCGGGGGCGATGAATGAGCAGTTCTTC

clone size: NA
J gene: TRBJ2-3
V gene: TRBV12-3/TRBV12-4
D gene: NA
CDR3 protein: CASILTPDTQYF
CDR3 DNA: TGTGCCAGCATCTTGACCCCAGATACGCAGTATTTT

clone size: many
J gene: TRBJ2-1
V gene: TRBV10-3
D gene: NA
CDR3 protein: CAISVGGSAGNEQFF
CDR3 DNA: TGTGCCATCAGTGTGGGGGGCTCCGCGGGCAATGAGCAGTTCTTC

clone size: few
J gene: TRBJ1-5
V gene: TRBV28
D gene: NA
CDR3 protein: CAIPGGGSGNQPQHF
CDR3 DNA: TGTGCCATCCCCGGGGGGGGTTCAGGCAATCAGCCCCAGCATTTT

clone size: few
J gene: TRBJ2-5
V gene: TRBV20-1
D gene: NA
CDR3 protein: CSTGIPQETQYF
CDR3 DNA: TGCAGCACCGGGATACCTCAAGAGACCCAGTACTTC

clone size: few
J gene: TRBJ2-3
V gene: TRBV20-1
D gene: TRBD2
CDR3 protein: CSATAQRGGATDTQYF
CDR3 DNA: TGCAGTGCTACTGCTCAGCGGGGGGGCGCCACAGATACGCAGTATTTT

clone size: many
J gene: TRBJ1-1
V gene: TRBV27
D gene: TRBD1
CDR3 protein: CASPSGGTEAFF
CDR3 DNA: TGTGCCAGCCCCTCAGGGGGCACTGAAGCTTTCTTT

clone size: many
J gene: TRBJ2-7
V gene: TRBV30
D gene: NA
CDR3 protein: CAWSAHQEQYF
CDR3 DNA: TGTGCCTGGAGTGCCCATCAAGAGCAGTACTTC

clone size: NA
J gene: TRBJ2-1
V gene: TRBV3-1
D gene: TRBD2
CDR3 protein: CASRPRPGLAGGRSYNEQFF
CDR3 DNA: TGTGCCAGCAGGCCTCGACCGGGACTAGCGGGGGGGCGCTCCTACAATGAGCAGTTCTTC

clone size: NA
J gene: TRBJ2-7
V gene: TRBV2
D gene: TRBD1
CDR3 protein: CASMRGRTGTYEQYF
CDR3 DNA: TGTGCCAGCATGAGAGGTAGGACAGGGACCTACGAGCAGTACTTC